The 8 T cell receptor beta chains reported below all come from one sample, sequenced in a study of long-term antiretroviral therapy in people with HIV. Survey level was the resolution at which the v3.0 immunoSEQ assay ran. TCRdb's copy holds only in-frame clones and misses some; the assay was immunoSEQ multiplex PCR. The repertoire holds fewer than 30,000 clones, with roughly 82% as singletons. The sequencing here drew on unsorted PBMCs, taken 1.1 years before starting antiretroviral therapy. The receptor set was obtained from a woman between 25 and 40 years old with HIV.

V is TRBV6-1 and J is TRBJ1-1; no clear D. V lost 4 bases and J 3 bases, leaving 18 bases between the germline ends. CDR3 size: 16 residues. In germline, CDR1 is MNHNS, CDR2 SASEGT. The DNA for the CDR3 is TGTGCCAGCAGTGGTAGGGTTTACATTTCTGACACTGAAGCTTTCTTT. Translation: CASSGRVYISDTEAFF.

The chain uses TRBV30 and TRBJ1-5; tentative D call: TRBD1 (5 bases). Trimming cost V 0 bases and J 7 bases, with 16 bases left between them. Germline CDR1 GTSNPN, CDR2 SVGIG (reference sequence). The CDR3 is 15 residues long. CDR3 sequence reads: CAWSVGGRAGQPQHF. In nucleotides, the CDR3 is TGTGCCTGGAGTGTAGGCGGCAGGGCAGGCCAGCCCCAGCATTTT.

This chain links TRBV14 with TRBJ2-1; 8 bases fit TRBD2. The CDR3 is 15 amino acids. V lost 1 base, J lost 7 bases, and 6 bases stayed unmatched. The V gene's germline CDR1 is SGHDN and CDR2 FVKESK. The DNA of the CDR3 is TGTGCCAGCAGCCAAGTACGGGGGGGCGATAATGAGCAGTTCTTC. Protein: CASSQVRGGDNEQFF.

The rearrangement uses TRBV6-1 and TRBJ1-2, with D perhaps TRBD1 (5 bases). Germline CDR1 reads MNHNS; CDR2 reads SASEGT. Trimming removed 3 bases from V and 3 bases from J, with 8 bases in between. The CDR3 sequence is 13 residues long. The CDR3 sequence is CASSDVRDYGYTF. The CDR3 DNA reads TGTGCCAGCAGTGATGTCAGGGACTATGGCTACACCTTC.

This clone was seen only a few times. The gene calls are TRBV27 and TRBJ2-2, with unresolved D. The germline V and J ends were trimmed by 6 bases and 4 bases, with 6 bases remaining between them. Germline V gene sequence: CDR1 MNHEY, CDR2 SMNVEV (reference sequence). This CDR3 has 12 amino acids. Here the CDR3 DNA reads TGTGCCAGCAGCAAGCGCACCGGGGAGCTGTTTTTT. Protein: CASSKRTGELFF.

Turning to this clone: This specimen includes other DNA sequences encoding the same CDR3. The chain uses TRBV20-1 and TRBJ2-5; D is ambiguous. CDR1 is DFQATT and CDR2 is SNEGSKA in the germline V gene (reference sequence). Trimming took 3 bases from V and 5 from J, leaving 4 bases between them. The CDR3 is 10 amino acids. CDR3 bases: TGCAGTGCTAGGTTGGAGACCCAGTACTTC. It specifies CSARLETQYF.

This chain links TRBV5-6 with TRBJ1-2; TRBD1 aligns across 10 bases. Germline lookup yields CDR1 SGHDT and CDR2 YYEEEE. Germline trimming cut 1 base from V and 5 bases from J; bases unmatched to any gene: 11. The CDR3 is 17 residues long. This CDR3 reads CASSLRGTGANTYGYTF. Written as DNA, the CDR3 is TGTGCCAGCAGCTTGAGAGGGACAGGGGCGAATACTTATGGCTACACCTTC. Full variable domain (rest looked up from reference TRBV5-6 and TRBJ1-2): DAGVTQSPTHLIKTRGQQVTLRCSPKSGHDTVSWYQQALGQGPQFIFQYYEEEERQRGNFPDRFSGHQFPNYSSELNVNALLLGDSALYLCASSLRGTGANTYGYTFGSGTRLTVV.

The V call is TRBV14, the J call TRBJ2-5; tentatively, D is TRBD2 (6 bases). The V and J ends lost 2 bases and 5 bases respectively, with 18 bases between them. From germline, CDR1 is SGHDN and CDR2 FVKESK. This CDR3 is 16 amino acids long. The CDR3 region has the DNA TGTGCCAGCAGCCAATACCTATTTGGGGGGACTGAGACCCAGTACTTC. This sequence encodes CASSQYLFGGTETQYF.